Listed below are T cell receptor beta chains from one sample, sequenced in a study of patients with pleural tuberculosis. MiXCR, run by TCRdb on the reads, gives a single entry per CDR3 protein. This sample has under 55,000 distinct CDR3 sequences, with approximately 7.5% found just once. These receptors were collected from a human donor with pleural tuberculosis. The CDR3 runs from the conserved cysteine through the conserved F or W. D genes are given only for firm matches. Part of the rows lack a size; the others show once, few, many or a class for expanded clones.

CDR3 protein: CAWSVTRSSGNTIYF; CDR3 DNA: TGTGCCTGGAGTGTGACCCGTAGCTCTGGAAACACCATATATTTT; J gene: TRBJ1-3; CDR3 length: 15; V gene: TRBV30; D gene: -; clone size: -
CDR3 protein: CASDREWGNEQFF; CDR3 DNA: TGTGCCAGCGACCGGGAGTGGGGCAATGAGCAGTTCTTC; J gene: TRBJ2-1; CDR3 length: 13; V gene: TRBV6-2/TRBV6-3; D gene: -; clone size: -
CDR3 protein: CASSTPDGRNTIYF; CDR3 DNA: TGTGCCAGCAGCACACCCGATGGGAGAAACACCATATATTTT; J gene: TRBJ1-3; CDR3 length: 14; V gene: TRBV28; D gene: -; clone size: many
CDR3 protein: CASSLEDSAIEQFF; CDR3 DNA: TGCGCCAGCAGCTTGGAGGACAGCGCCATAGAGCAGTTCTTC; J gene: TRBJ2-1; CDR3 length: 14; V gene: TRBV5-1; D gene: -; clone size: few
CDR3 protein: CASGIRIGGYTF; CDR3 DNA: TGTGCCAGCGGAATAAGGATAGGAGGCTACACCTTC; J gene: TRBJ1-2; CDR3 length: 12; V gene: TRBV11-1; D gene: -; clone size: many
CDR3 protein: CSAAGTETQYF; CDR3 DNA: TGCAGTGCCGCGGGAACAGAGACCCAGTACTTC; J gene: TRBJ2-5; CDR3 length: 11; V gene: TRBV20-1; D gene: -; clone size: many
CDR3 protein: CASSSGSPDTQYF; CDR3 DNA: TGTGCCAGCAGCTCCGGCTCCCCCGATACGCAGTATTTT; J gene: TRBJ2-3; CDR3 length: 13; V gene: TRBV11-2; D gene: -; clone size: many
CDR3 protein: CASSQDPRTGGYNEQFF; CDR3 DNA: TGCGCCAGCAGCCAAGATCCGAGGACAGGGGGGTACAATGAGCAGTTCTTC; J gene: TRBJ2-1; CDR3 length: 17; V gene: TRBV4-1; D gene: TRBD1; clone size: many
CDR3 protein: CASSQVRSGTPTYEQYF; CDR3 DNA: TGTGCCAGCAGCCAAGTACGTTCCGGGACACCCACCTACGAGCAGTACTTC; J gene: TRBJ2-7; CDR3 length: 17; V gene: TRBV4-2; D gene: -; clone size: -
CDR3 protein: CASSSQGAGANVLTF; CDR3 DNA: TGTGCCAGCAGTTCCCAGGGGGCTGGGGCCAACGTCCTGACTTTC; J gene: TRBJ2-6; CDR3 length: 15; V gene: TRBV28; D gene: TRBD1; clone size: few
CDR3 protein: CASSTQGERNEKLFF; CDR3 DNA: TGCGCCAGCAGCACACAGGGGGAGAGAAATGAAAAACTGTTTTTT; J gene: TRBJ1-4; CDR3 length: 15; V gene: TRBV5-1; D gene: TRBD1; clone size: many
CDR3 protein: CASTVWVGDTQYF; CDR3 DNA: TGTGCCAGCACCGTCTGGGTGGGGGATACGCAGTATTTT; J gene: TRBJ2-3; CDR3 length: 13; V gene: TRBV6-1; D gene: -; clone size: many
CDR3 protein: CASSLESGQETQYF; CDR3 DNA: TGTGCCAGCAGCTTGGAGAGCGGACAAGAGACCCAGTACTTC; J gene: TRBJ2-5; CDR3 length: 14; V gene: TRBV5-4; D gene: -; clone size: many
CDR3 protein: CASSPTGGNTGELFF; CDR3 DNA: TGTGCCAGCAGTCCAACAGGGGGCAACACCGGGGAGCTGTTTTTT; J gene: TRBJ2-2; CDR3 length: 15; V gene: TRBV12-3/TRBV12-4; D gene: TRBD1; clone size: many
CDR3 protein: CASSSGQGGVLPEAFF; CDR3 DNA: TGTGCCAGCAGCTCCGGACAGGGAGGAGTCTTACCTGAAGCTTTCTTT; J gene: TRBJ1-1; CDR3 length: 16; V gene: TRBV7-1; D gene: TRBD1; clone size: many
CDR3 protein: CASSLGLSAGGRIDTQYF; CDR3 DNA: TGTGCCAGCAGCTTAGGGCTTTCAGCGGGAGGGCGAATAGATACGCAGTATTTT; J gene: TRBJ2-3; CDR3 length: 18; V gene: TRBV11-1; D gene: TRBD2; clone size: -
CDR3 protein: CSAPRSGSSDEQFF; CDR3 DNA: TGCAGTGCCCCTCGCAGCGGGAGCTCCGATGAGCAGTTCTTC; J gene: TRBJ2-1; CDR3 length: 14; V gene: TRBV20-1; D gene: TRBD2; clone size: -
CDR3 protein: CASSLQGRDYGYTF; CDR3 DNA: TGTGCCAGCAGCTTACAGGGGAGAGACTATGGCTACACCTTC; J gene: TRBJ1-2; CDR3 length: 14; V gene: TRBV7-8; D gene: -; clone size: many
CDR3 protein: CSAPQGATTDTQYF; CDR3 DNA: TGCAGTGCTCCCCAGGGGGCTACCACAGATACGCAGTATTTT; J gene: TRBJ2-3; CDR3 length: 14; V gene: TRBV20-1; D gene: TRBD1; clone size: many
CDR3 protein: CASSQTGGTSTDTQYF; CDR3 DNA: TGTGCCAGCAGCCAAACAGGGGGGACTAGCACAGATACGCAGTATTTT; J gene: TRBJ2-3; CDR3 length: 16; V gene: TRBV4-2; D gene: TRBD1; clone size: many